The 31 T cell receptor beta chains below all came from one sample that was sequenced in a study of blood T cell repertoires in COVID-19. Here immunoSEQ multiplex PCR was the method, and the copy in TCRdb shows in-frame clones only, minus some. The table has about 250,000 clones, roughly 83% seen once. Sequencing used peripheral blood. Receptor source: a woman older than 75 with COVID-19, enrolled during active disease.

The chain has TRBV7-8 and TRBJ1-2; D remains unclear. Trimming took off 6 bases at V and 8 bases at J, with 10 bases between the two ends. This CDR3 comprises 11 residues. The V gene's germline CDR1 is SGHVS and CDR2 FQNEAQ. The CDR3 protein is CASSLPPGYTF. The DNA for the CDR3 is TGTGCCAGCAGTTTACCCCCAGGCTACACCTTC.

This sequence joins TRBV10-3 and TRBJ1-2; D possibly corresponds to TRBD1 (6 bases). V lost 3 bases and J lost 0, with 17 bases in between. The CDR3 consists of 17 residues. Germline assignment: CDR1 ENHRY and CDR2 SYGVKD. CDR3 sequence reads: CAISDSLVGGANYGYTF. Here the CDR3 DNA reads TGTGCCATCAGTGACTCCCTAGTAGGGGGAGCTAACTATGGCTACACCTTC.

This clone was seen only once. The rearrangement joins TRBV7-2 to TRBJ2-2; 7 positions match TRBD1. The V gene's germline CDR1 is SGHTA and CDR2 FQGNSA. V shed 2 bases, J shed 7 bases, and the junction held 7 bases outside the gene matches. The CDR3 length is 15 residues. The CDR3 DNA is TGTGCCAGCAGCTTACTAGGGGGCGCAGACGGGGAGCTGTTTTTT. This codes for CASSLLGGADGELFF.

The chain couples TRBV5-1 to TRBJ2-3; TRBD2 matches 8 bases. The CDR3 runs to 16 residues. V was clipped by 0 bases and J by 2 bases; unmatched bases: 5. Germline V gives CDR1 SGHRS, CDR2 YFSETQ. CDR3 amino acids: CASSLAGRGATDTQYF. The CDR3 DNA reads as TGCGCCAGCAGCTTGGCCGGGAGGGGGGCCACAGATACGCAGTATTTT.

This clone was seen only once. CDR3 in DNA: TGTGCCAGCAGTTTTTCCGACACGTCTGGGGCCAACGTCCTGACTTTC. Translated, it gives CASSFSDTSGANVLTF. This chain uses TRBV27 with TRBJ2-6; D unclear. Trimming cost V 3 bases and J 1 base, with 10 bases left between them. The germline V gene has CDR1 MNHEY and CDR2 SMNVEV (reference sequence). This CDR3 region has 16 residues.

The chain is built from TRBV2 and TRBJ1-4, with TRBD1 matching 8 bases. V trimming: 8 bases; J trimming: 7 bases; junction bases outside the gene matches: 6. The CDR3 consists of 13 residues. Germline assignment: CDR1 SNHLY and CDR2 FYNNEI. The DNA of the CDR3 is TGTGCCAGCTGGACAGGGCGGGGTGAAAAACTGTTTTTT. Its translation is CASWTGRGEKLFF.

The chain employs TRBV6-2 or TRBV6-3 and TRBJ2-3, with D maybe TRBD1 (6 bases). The CDR3 runs to 13 residues. Germline V gene data show CDR1 as MNHEY and CDR2 as SVGEGT. V lost 3 bases and J 5 bases, leaving 9 bases between the germline ends. The CDR3 nucleotides are TGTGCCAGCAGTTATGAAGGGGGAGATACGCAGTATTTT. Translated: CASSYEGGDTQYF.

This clone has a handful of counts. This sequence joins TRBV11-2 and TRBJ2-5; 8 bases match TRBD2. Germline assignment: CDR1 SGHAT and CDR2 FQNNGV. The ends lost 4 bases at V and 2 bases at J; junction bases unmatched: 9. The CDR3 totals 16 residues. DNA of the CDR3: TGTGCCAGCAGCTCGGGAATAGCGGGGAGTCAAGAGACCCAGTACTTC. Translated, it gives CASSSGIAGSQETQYF.

The chain combines TRBV24-1 with TRBJ2-5; D may be TRBD2 (5 bases). Germline V gene data show CDR1 as KGHDR and CDR2 as SFDVKD. CDR3 length: 13 amino acids. The V gene lost 9 bases and the J gene lost 4 bases, with 14 bases spanning the gap. The CDR3 nucleotides read TGTGCCACCCGTAGAGGAGGTGGAGAGACCCAGTACTTC. Translating it yields CATRRGGGETQYF.

CDR3 nucleotides: TGTGCCAGCAGCCCTGGCGGCAGCGGCGAAAAACTGTTTTTT. It yields the protein CASSPGGSGEKLFF. The rearrangement links TRBV25-1 to TRBJ1-4; D unclear. V was clipped by 6 bases and J by 8 bases, with 16 bases between them. There are 14 residues in the CDR3. Per germline, CDR1 MGHDK and CDR2 SYGVNS. Combining the CDR3 with reference TRBV25-1 and TRBJ1-4 gives the whole variable domain EADIYQTPRYLVIGTGKKITLECSQTMGHDKMYWYQQDPGMELHLIHYSYGVNSTEKGDLSSESTVSRIRTEHFPLTLESARPSHTSQYLCASSPGGSGEKLFFGSGTQLSVL.

This chain connects TRBV5-1 to TRBJ1-3; D gene uncertain. This CDR3 has 15 amino acids. The V end lost 3 bases, the J end lost 1 base, and 11 bases lay between the germline ends. The germline CDR1 and CDR2 sequences are SGHRS and YFSETQ. CDR3 nucleotide sequence: TGCGCCAGCAGCTACGGTCTACCGTCTGGAAACACCATATATTTT. Protein: CASSYGLPSGNTIYF.

The rearrangement uses TRBV10-2 and TRBJ2-1; 9 bases are a match to TRBD2. The germline CDR1 and CDR2 sequences are WSHSY and SAAADI. This CDR3 spans 15 amino acids. J gave up 6 bases and V 5 bases, and 8 bases lay outside the gene matches. In DNA, the CDR3 is TGCGCCAGCAGTCAACTAGCGGGCCTTTCCAATGAGCAGTTCTTC. Its translation: CASSQLAGLSNEQFF.

The gene calls are TRBV5-1 and TRBJ1-4; TRBD1 aligns across 8 bases. This CDR3 is built from 16 residues. CDR1 is SGHRS, CDR2 YFSETQ, per germline. After removal of 0 bases from V and 5 bases from J, the junction contained 6 bases not matched to a gene. The CDR3 coding sequence is TGCGCCAGCAGCTTGGAACAGGGGGGCAGGAATGAAAAACTGTTTTTT. Translation gives CASSLEQGGRNEKLFF. Full variable domain (outside the CDR3, taken from reference TRBV5-1 and TRBJ1-4): KAGVTQTPRYLIKTRGQQVTLSCSPISGHRSVSWYQQTPGQGLQFLFEYFSETQRNKGNFPGRFSGRQFSNSRSEMNVSTLELGDSALYLCASSLEQGGRNEKLFFGSGTQLSVL.

With regard to this clone: Additional DNA sequences in this sample encode the identical CDR3. The chain carries TRBV28 and TRBJ1-2, with D perhaps TRBD1 (5 bases). The CDR3 totals 13 residues. Germline assignment: CDR1 MDHEN and CDR2 SYDVKM. V gave up 6 bases and J gave up 8 bases, with 16 bases separating them. The CDR3 loop reads CASSSTGGRGYTF. The CDR3 DNA reads as TGTGCCAGCAGCTCCACGGGGGGACGAGGCTACACCTTC.

This chain uses TRBV7-2 with TRBJ2-1; 7 bases are shared with TRBD2. The CDR3 totals 15 residues. Losses at the gene ends were 5 bases for V and 7 bases for J; bases not matched to a gene: 11. Germline CDR1 and CDR2: SGHTA and FQGNSA. The CDR3 nucleotides are TGTGCCAGCAGCACAGGAGGCGGGGGTACAAATGAGCAGTTCTTC. It encodes CASSTGGGGTNEQFF.

The V and J genes are TRBV28 and TRBJ1-1; D unresolved. Germline V gene sequence: CDR1 MDHEN, CDR2 SYDVKM. The CDR3 runs 15 residues. V was pared by 7 bases and J by 1 base, with 16 bases between. The CDR3 region is CASMRGQVRNTEAFF. CDR3 DNA: TGTGCCAGCATGAGAGGGCAGGTTCGGAACACTGAAGCTTTCTTT.

This chain uses TRBV6-2 or TRBV6-3 with TRBJ2-1; 7 nucleotides match TRBD2. The V gene end was trimmed by 5 bases and the J gene end by 7 bases; junction bases not matched to a gene: 11. The CDR3 consists of 15 residues. Germline V gene data show CDR1 as MNHEY and CDR2 as SVGEGT. The CDR3 nucleotides read TGTGCCAGCAGTCAGGGTGGACTAGTTAGGAATGAGCAGTTCTTC. It yields the protein CASSQGGLVRNEQFF.

The genes are TRBV4-1 and TRBJ2-1, with 10 bases lining up with TRBD2. This CDR3 is built from 15 residues. Germline V CDR1 and CDR2: MGHRA, YSYEKL. Trimming cost V 0 bases and J 5 bases; bases outside gene matches: 1. As DNA, the CDR3 is TGCGCCAGCAGCCAAGATGGGACTAGCGACAATGAGCAGTTCTTC. Translation gives CASSQDGTSDNEQFF.

CDR3 residues: CASSYKTGGANGYTF. CDR3 in DNA: TGTGCCAGCAGTTACAAGACAGGGGGCGCGAATGGCTACACCTTC. This chain joins TRBV6-5 and TRBJ1-2; 10 bases map to TRBD1. Per germline, CDR1 MNHEY and CDR2 SVGAGI. The V gene end was trimmed by 2 bases and the J gene end by 6 bases; junction bases not matched to a gene: 6. The CDR3 is made up of 15 amino acids.

CDR3 sequence (DNA): TGTGCCAGTACCGTAGGCCCTCGGGTGAACACTGAAGCTTTCTTT. It is translated as CASTVGPRVNTEAFF. V and J are TRBV19 and TRBJ1-1; no clear D gene. The CDR3 totals 15 residues. Trimming left V 7 bases short and J 0 bases short, with 15 bases between. The germline CDR1 and CDR2 sequences are LNHDA and SQIVND (reference sequence).

The chain has TRBV19 and TRBJ2-3; 9 bases line up with TRBD1. Germline-derived CDR1 and CDR2 are LNHDA and SQIVND (reference sequence). The junction had 10 bases not matched to a gene; V was cut back by 5 bases and J by 4 bases. This CDR3 is built from 16 residues. CDR3 nucleotide sequence: TGTGCCAGTAGTCGGAGGACAGGGGAAATTGCAGATACGCAGTATTTT. The encoded protein is CASSRRTGEIADTQYF.

The chain employs TRBV25-1 and TRBJ1-5; the match to TRBD1 covers 7 bases. CDR1 and CDR2 (germline): MGHDK, SYGVNS. CDR3 length equals 13 residues. V dropped 4 bases and J dropped 7; count of bases not matched to a gene: 4. CDR3 nucleotide sequence: TGTGCCAGCAGTGGACAGGGCAGCCAGCCCCAGCATTTT. Translation: CASSGQGSQPQHF.

This chain connects TRBV5-1 to TRBJ2-5; possibly TRBD1 for D (6 bases). The CDR3 contains 18 residues. The germline CDR1 and CDR2 sequences are SGHRS and YFSETQ. Trimming left V 0 bases short and J 1 base short, with 19 bases between. In DNA, the CDR3 is TGCGCCAGCAGCTTGGGGAGCCTACAGGGTACCAGCCAAGAGACCCAGTACTTC. Protein: CASSLGSLQGTSQETQYF.

The chain recombines TRBV15 with TRBJ2-1, with TRBD1 identical over 12 bases. Germline trimming cut 0 bases from V and 4 bases from J; bases unmatched to any gene: 4. This CDR3 is 17 amino acids long. Germline V gene sequence: CDR1 LNHNV, CDR2 YYDKDF (reference sequence). CDR3 sequence: CATSRDRDRGRYNEQFF. For the CDR3, the DNA is TGTGCCACCAGCAGAGATAGGGACAGGGGGCGGTACAATGAGCAGTTCTTC. Using reference TRBV15 and TRBJ2-1 for the parts outside the CDR3, the full variable domain is DAMVIQNPRYQVTQFGKPVTLSCSQTLNHNVMYWYQQKSSQAPKLLFHYYDKDFNNEADTPDNFQSRRPNTSFCFLDIRSPGLGDTAMYLCATSRDRDRGRYNEQFFGPGTRLTVL.

This clone is a singleton in its sample. The rearrangement links TRBV10-3 to TRBJ1-4; D unresolved. Trimming stripped 10 bases from V and 7 bases from J, with 16 bases between. The germline CDR1 and CDR2 sequences are ENHRY and SYGVKD. The CDR3 covers 13 residues. The chain's CDR3 is CATTRPGIEKLFF. The CDR3, as DNA: TGTGCCACGACACGGCCCGGGATTGAAAAACTGTTTTTT.

The V and J genes are TRBV7-9 and TRBJ1-1, with TRBD1 identical over 7 bases. Germline V lookup: CDR1 SEHNR, CDR2 FQNEAQ (reference sequence). Germline trimming cut 3 bases from V and 1 base from J; bases unmatched to any gene: 11. The CDR3 consists of 17 residues. In DNA form, the CDR3 reads TGTGCCAGCAGCTTCCAGCCGATACAGGGGAGGAACACTGAAGCTTTCTTT. This encodes CASSFQPIQGRNTEAFF.

The chain uses TRBV19 and TRBJ1-1; perhaps TRBD1 as D (6 bases). Trimming shortened V by 5 bases and J by 5 bases, and 18 bases separated the two germline ends. CDR1 and CDR2 from the germline V gene are LNHDA and SQIVND (reference sequence). The CDR3 is 15 residues long. In DNA, the CDR3 is TGTGCCAGTAGTCCCCTTGGGGGGGCAGGAACTGAAGCTTTCTTT. Translating gives CASSPLGGAGTEAFF.

The V call is TRBV27, the J call TRBJ1-5; D is unresolved. Germline V gene sequence: CDR1 MNHEY, CDR2 SMNVEV (reference sequence). CDR3 length: 16 amino acids. V was clipped by 5 bases and J by 2 bases, with 16 bases between them. The CDR3 loop is CASSQMTPAGNQPQHF. CDR3 DNA sequence: TGTGCCAGCAGTCAAATGACACCGGCCGGCAATCAGCCCCAGCATTTT.

The CDR3 region has the DNA TGTGCCAGTACGGACAGGGGTGGCTACACCTTC. Translating gives CASTDRGGYTF. V is TRBV19 and J is TRBJ1-2; 9 bases fit TRBD1. J gave up 7 bases and V 7 bases, and 1 base lay outside the gene matches. Germline V gives CDR1 LNHDA, CDR2 SQIVND (reference sequence). The CDR3 loop spans 11 amino acids.

The chain employs TRBV6-5 and TRBJ1-2; the match to TRBD1 covers 9 bases. Per the germline V gene, CDR1 is MNHEY and CDR2 is SVGAGI. The CDR3 totals 14 residues. The V and J ends lost 5 bases and 3 bases, in that order; junction bases with no gene match: 4. For the CDR3, the DNA is TGTGCCAGCAGTCAAACAGGGGGCGACTATGGCTACACCTTC. It yields the protein CASSQTGGDYGYTF.

The chain employs TRBV19 and TRBJ1-3; 8 bases match TRBD1. V was pared by 5 bases and J by 4 bases, with 16 bases of the junction left unmatched. CDR1 is LNHDA and CDR2 is SQIVND in the germline V gene (reference sequence). The CDR3 runs 18 residues. DNA of the CDR3: TGTGCCAGTAGTCCCTCCGGACAGGGACTACGTGCGGGAAACACCATATATTTT. Protein: CASSPSGQGLRAGNTIYF.